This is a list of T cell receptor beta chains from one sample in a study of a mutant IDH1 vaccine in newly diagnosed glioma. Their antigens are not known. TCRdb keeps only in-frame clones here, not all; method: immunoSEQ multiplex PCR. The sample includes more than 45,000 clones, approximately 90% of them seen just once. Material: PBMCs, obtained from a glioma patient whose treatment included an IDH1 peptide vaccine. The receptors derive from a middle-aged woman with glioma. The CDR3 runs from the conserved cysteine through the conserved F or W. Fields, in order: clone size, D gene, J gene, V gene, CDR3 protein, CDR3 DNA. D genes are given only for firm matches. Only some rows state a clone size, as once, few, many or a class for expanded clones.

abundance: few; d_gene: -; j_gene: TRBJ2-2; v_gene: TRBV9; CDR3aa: CASSVGLGRGVPGELFF; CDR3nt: TGTGCCAGCAGCGTAGGTCTCGGCAGGGGAGTTCCCGGGGAGCTGTTTTTT
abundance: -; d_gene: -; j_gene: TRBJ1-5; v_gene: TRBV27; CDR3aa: CASSQSITGNQPQHF; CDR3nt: TGTGCCAGCAGCCAGTCAATAACGGGCAATCAGCCCCAGCATTTT
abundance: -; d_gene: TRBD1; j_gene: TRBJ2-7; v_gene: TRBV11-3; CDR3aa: CASSKGQDYEQYF; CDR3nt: TGTGCCAGCAGTAAGGGACAGGACTACGAGCAGTACTTC
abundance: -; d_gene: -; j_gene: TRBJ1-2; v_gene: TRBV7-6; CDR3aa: CASSLRPGANYGYTF; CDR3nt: TGTGCCAGCAGCTTAAGGCCCGGTGCTAACTATGGCTACACCTTC
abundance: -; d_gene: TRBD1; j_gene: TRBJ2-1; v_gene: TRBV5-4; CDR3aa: CASSSGQGYNEQFF; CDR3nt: TGTGCCAGCAGCTCGGGACAGGGCTACAATGAGCAGTTCTTC
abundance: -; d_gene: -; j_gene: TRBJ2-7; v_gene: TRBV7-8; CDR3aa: CASSPTAYEQYF; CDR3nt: TGTGCCAGCAGCCCGACAGCCTACGAGCAGTACTTC
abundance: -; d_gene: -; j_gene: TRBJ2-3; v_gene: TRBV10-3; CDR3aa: CAISRGDTQYF; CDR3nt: TGTGCCATCAGTCGAGGCGATACGCAGTATTTT
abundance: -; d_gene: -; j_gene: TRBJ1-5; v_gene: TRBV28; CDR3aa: CATRADRRARSNQPQHF; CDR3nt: TGTGCCACCAGGGCTGACCGGCGGGCCCGGTCCAATCAGCCCCAGCATTTT
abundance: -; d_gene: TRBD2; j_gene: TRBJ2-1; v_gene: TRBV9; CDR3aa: CASSVDTSGGREQFF; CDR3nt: TGTGCCAGCAGCGTAGATACCTCGGGAGGGCGGGAGCAGTTCTTC
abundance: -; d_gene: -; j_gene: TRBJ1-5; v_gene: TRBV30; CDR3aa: CAWSVSGNQPQHF; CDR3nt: TGTGCCTGGAGTGTATCGGGCAATCAGCCCCAGCATTTT
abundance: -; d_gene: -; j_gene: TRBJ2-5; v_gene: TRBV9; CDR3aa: CASSSQGGGAAQYF; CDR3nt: TGTGCCAGCAGCTCCCAAGGAGGGGGGGCGGCCCAGTACTTC
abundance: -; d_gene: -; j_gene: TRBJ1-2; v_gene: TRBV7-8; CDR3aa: CASSLGNRAGYTF; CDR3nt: TGTGCCAGCAGCTTAGGCAACAGGGCTGGCTACACCTTC
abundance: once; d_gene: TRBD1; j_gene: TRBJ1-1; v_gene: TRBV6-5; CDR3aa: CASSPDRGSSTEAFF; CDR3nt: TGTGCCAGCAGTCCCGACAGGGGTTCGAGCACTGAAGCTTTCTTT
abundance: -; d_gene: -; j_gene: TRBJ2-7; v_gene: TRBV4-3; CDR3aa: CASSRLKWGTGLLNEQYF; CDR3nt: TGCGCCAGCAGCCGGCTCAAGTGGGGAACAGGGCTTCTCAACGAGCAGTACTTC
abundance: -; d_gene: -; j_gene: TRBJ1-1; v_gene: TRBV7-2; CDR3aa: CASSFLNTEAFF; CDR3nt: TGTGCCAGCAGCTTTCTAAACACTGAAGCTTTCTTT
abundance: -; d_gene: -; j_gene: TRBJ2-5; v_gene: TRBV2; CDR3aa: CASKYRAQETQYF; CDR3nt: TGTGCCAGCAAGTATAGGGCACAAGAGACCCAGTACTTC
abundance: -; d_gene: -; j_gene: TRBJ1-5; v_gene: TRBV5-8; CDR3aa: CASSQSVGSGVQPQHF; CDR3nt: TGTGCCAGCAGCCAGTCGGTGGGGTCAGGGGTTCAGCCCCAGCATTTT
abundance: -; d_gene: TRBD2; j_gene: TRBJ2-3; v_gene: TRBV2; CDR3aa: CASKQTSVGTDTQYF; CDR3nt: TGTGCCAGCAAGCAGACTAGCGTCGGCACAGATACGCAGTATTTT
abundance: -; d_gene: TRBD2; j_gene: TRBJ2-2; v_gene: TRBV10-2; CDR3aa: CASRRERGNTGELFF; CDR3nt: TGCGCCAGCAGAAGGGAGCGGGGGAACACCGGGGAGCTGTTTTTT
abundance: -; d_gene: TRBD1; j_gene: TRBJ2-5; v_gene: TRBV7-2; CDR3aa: CASSLGQGDAKTQYF; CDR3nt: TGTGCCAGCAGCCTTGGACAGGGGGATGCGAAGACCCAGTACTTC
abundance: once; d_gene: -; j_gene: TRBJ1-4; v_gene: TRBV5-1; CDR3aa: CASSSRATNEKLFF; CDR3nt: TGCGCCAGCAGCTCCCGCGCAACTAATGAAAAACTGTTTTTT
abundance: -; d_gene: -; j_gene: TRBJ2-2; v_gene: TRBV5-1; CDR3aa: CASRQPGHSTGELFF; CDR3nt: TGCGCCAGCAGACAACCGGGACACTCCACCGGGGAGCTGTTTTTT
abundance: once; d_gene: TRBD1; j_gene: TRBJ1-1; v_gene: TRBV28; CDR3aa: CASSWTGANTEAFF; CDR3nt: TGTGCCAGCAGTTGGACAGGAGCGAACACTGAAGCTTTCTTT
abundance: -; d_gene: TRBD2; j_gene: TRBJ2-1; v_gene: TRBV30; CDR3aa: CAWRPGLASGDEQFF; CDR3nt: TGTGCCTGGAGGCCGGGACTAGCGTCTGGTGATGAGCAGTTCTTC
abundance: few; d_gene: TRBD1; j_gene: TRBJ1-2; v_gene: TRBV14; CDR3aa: CASSQYQRTGTMYDGYTF; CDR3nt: TGTGCCAGCAGCCAATACCAAAGGACAGGGACGATGTACGATGGCTACACCTTC
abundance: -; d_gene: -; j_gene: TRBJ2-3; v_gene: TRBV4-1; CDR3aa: CASSQESVTSTDTQYF; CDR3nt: TGCGCCAGCAGCCAAGAATCGGTTACTAGCACAGATACGCAGTATTTT
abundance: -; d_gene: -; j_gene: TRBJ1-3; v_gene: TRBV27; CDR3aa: CASSPGVPGNTIYF; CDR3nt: TGTGCCAGCAGCCCAGGGGTCCCCGGAAACACCATATATTTT
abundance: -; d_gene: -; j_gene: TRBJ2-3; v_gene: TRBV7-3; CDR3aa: CASSLLLTDTQYF; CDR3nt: TGTGCCAGCAGCTTATTACTCACAGATACGCAGTATTTT
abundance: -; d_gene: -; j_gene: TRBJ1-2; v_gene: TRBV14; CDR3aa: CASSQDRSYGYTF; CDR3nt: TGTGCCAGCAGCCAAGATAGATCCTATGGCTACACCTTC
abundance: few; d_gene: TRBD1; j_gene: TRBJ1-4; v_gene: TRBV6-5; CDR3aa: CASSYGGTGKGEKLFF; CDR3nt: TGTGCCAGCAGTTACGGGGGGACAGGGAAGGGTGAAAAACTGTTTTTT
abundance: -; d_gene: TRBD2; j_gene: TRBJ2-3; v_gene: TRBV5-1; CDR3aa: CASSGTSGSSDTQYF; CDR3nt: TGCGCCAGCAGCGGGACTAGCGGGAGTTCAGATACGCAGTATTTT